The entry that follows covers one T cell receptor (beta chain) sequence. The antigen remains undetermined. This sample was included in a study of T cells in Graves' hyperthyroidism and ophthalmopathy. Study-level points and caveats: Most expanded thyroid clonotypes above 0.001 also appeared in blood.

Template material for amplifying TCR beta CDR3 regions consisted of RNA transcripts. The HTBI primer set was used in a first-round RT-PCR of the TCR CDR3. MiXCR, run by TCRdb on the multiplex PCR reads, gives a single entry per CDR3 protein. The sample includes 700,000 or so distinct CDR3 sequences, around 15% seen only once; the top ten take 12%. V lost 2 bases and J lost 2, with 18 bases in between. The CDR3 contains 17 residues. CDR1 and CDR2 from the germline V gene are MDHEN and SYDVKM. Patients having uncontrolled infection, another autoimmune disease, pregnancy or lactation were not included. Source material for PBMCs was less than 12 ml fresh peripheral blood.

Sequenced input: blood. The TCR sequence derives from a woman aged 50 to 60 with Graves' ophthalmopathy. The chain combines TRBV28 with TRBJ2-5; D is perhaps TRBD2 (9 bases). The CDR3: CASSLEQGAGGQETQYF. In DNA form, the CDR3 reads TGTGCCAGCAGTTTAGAGCAGGGGGCGGGAGGGCAAGAGACCCAGTACTTC.